This T cell receptor (beta chain) was retrieved from a study of CD8 T cells in Susac syndrome. A word on this clonotype: Its antigen is as yet unknown.

CD8+ and CD4+ T cells from blood underwent TCR beta sequencing, which was carried out in a high-throughput format. The authors negatively isolated CD8+ and CD4+ T cells and FACS-enriched TEMRA cells. Study findings and constraints: The study's TCR sequencing and HLA analysis covered a relatively small number of individuals, and the study acknowledged this.

The V segment lost 2 bases and the J segment 8 bases; nucleotides outside the gene matches: 11. Germline values: CDR1 MGHRA, CDR2 YSYEKL. The CDR3 has 17 residues. When the RNA was reverse transcribed, random hexamers were used with an input of roughly 0.45 to 1 ug. The immunoSEQ assay covered 54 Vbeta and 13 Jbeta segments for CDR3. One entry per CDR3 protein results from TCRdb running MiXCR on the immunoSEQ multiplex PCR reads. The table includes some 120,000 distinct CDR3 sequences, roughly 93% detected once. Source material: CD8+ T cells from PBMCs. The chain carries TRBV4-1 and TRBJ1-4, with 10 bases lining up with TRBD1. This TCR was recovered from a human donor with multiple sclerosis. The chain's CDR3 is CASSQRSRQGAGEKLFF. The CDR3 region has the DNA TGCGCCAGCAGCCAACGAAGCAGACAGGGGGCAGGGGAAAAACTGTTTTTT.